The T cell receptor (beta chain) under discussion was sequenced for a study of T cell responses to AZD1222 COVID-19 vaccine. Study-level results: Distributed over spike, vaccine-associated CD4 TCRs predominated at 160-218 and 743-854.

The assay was immunoSEQ multiplex PCR, and TCRdb's table has in-frame clones only and misses some. The sample lists roughly 120,000 clones, around 84% occurring once. The CDR3 is 13 residues long. Germline V gene lookup returns CDR1 SGHTA and CDR2 FQGNSA. Trimming took off 1 base at V and 4 bases at J, with 5 bases between the two ends. As concerns this clone: The antigen is unknown. The sample holds other DNA sequences that translate to the same CDR3.

The V and J genes are TRBV7-2 and TRBJ1-5; D unclear. Material: peripheral blood, obtained on day 0 of AZD1222 vaccination. The origin of this receptor is an adult in good health. The CDR3 nucleotides read TGTGCCAGCAGCTTAGACGGAAATCAGCCCCAGCATTTT. Residues: CASSLDGNQPQHF.